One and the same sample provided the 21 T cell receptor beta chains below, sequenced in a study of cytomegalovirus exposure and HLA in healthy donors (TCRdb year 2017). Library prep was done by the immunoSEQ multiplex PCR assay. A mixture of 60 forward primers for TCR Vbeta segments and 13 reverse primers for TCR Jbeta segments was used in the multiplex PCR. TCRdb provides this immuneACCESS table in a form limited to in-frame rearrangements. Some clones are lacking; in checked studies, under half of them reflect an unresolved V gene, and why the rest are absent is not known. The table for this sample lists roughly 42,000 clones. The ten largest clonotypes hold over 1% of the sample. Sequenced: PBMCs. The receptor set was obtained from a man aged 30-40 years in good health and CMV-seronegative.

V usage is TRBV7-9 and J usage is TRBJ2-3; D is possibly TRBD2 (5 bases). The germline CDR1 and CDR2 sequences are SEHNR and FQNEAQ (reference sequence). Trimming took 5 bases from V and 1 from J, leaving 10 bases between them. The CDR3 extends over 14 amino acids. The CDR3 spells CASSRERGTDTQYF. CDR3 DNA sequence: TGTGCCAGCAGCCGGGAAAGAGGCACAGATACGCAGTATTTT.

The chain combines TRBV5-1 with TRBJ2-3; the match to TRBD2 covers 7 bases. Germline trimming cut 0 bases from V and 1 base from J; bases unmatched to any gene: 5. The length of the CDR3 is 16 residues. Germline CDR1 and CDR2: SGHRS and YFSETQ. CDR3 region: CASSLGLAVGTDTQYF. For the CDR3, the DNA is TGCGCCAGCAGCTTGGGTCTAGCGGTAGGCACAGATACGCAGTATTTT.

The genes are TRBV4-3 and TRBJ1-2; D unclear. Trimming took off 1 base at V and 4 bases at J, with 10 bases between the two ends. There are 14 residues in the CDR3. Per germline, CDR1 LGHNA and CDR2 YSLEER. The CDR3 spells CASSQVGQLYGYTF. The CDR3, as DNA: TGCGCCAGCAGCCAAGTTGGGCAACTCTATGGCTACACCTTC.

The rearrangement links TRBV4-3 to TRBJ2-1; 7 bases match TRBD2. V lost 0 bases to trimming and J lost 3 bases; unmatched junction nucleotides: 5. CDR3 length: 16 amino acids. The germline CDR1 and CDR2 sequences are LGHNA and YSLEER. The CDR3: CASSQEYGGSYNEQFF. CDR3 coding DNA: TGCGCCAGCAGCCAAGAATATGGCGGGAGCTACAATGAGCAGTTCTTC.

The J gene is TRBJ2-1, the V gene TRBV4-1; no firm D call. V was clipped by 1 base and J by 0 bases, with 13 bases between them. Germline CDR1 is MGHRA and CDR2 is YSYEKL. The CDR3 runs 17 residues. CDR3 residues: CASSQGPAQFSYNEQFF. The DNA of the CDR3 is TGCGCCAGCAGCCAAGGGCCGGCACAGTTCTCCTACAATGAGCAGTTCTTC.

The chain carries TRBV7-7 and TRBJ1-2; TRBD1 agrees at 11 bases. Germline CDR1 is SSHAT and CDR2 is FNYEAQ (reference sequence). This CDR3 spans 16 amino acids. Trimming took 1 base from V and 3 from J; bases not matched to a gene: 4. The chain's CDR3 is CASSLEDRGPDYGYTF. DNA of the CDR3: TGTGCCAGCAGCTTAGAGGACAGGGGGCCTGACTATGGCTACACCTTC. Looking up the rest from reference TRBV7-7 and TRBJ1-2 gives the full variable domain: GAGVSQSPRYKVTKRGQDVTLRCDPISSHATLYWYQQALGQGPEFLTYFNYEAQPDKSGLPSDRFSAERPEGSISTLTIQRTEQRDSAMYRCASSLEDRGPDYGYTFGSGTRLTVV.

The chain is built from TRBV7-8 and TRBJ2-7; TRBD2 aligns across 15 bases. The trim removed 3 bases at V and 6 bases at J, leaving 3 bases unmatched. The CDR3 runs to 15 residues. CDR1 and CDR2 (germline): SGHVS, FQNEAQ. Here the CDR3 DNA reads TGTGCCAGCAGCTTTGGACTAGCGGGAGGGGGCGAGCAGTACTTC. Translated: CASSFGLAGGGEQYF. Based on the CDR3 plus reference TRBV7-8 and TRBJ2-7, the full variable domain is GAGVSQSPRYKVAKRGQDVALRCDPISGHVSLFWYQQALGQGPEFLTYFQNEAQLDKSGLPSDRFFAERPEGSVSTLKIQRTQQEDSAVYLCASSFGLAGGGEQYFGPGTRLTVT.

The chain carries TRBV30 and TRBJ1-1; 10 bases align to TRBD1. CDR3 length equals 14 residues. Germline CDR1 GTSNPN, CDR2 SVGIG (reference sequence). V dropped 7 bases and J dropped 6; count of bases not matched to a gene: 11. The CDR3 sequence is CASNSGTGAPEAFF. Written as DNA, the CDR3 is TGTGCCTCGAATTCCGGGACAGGGGCCCCTGAAGCTTTCTTT.

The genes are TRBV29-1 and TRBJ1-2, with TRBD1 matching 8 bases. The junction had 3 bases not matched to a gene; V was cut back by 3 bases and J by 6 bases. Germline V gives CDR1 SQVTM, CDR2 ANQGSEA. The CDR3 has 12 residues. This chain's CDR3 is CSVDDRGHGYTF. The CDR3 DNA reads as TGCAGCGTTGACGACAGGGGACATGGCTACACCTTC.

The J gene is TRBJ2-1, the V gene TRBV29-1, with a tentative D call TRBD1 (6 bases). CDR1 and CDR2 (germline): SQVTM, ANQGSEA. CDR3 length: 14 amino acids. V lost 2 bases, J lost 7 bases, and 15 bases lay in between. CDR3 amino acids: CSVEPKNRENEQFF. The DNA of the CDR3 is TGCAGCGTTGAACCAAAGAACAGGGAGAATGAGCAGTTCTTC.

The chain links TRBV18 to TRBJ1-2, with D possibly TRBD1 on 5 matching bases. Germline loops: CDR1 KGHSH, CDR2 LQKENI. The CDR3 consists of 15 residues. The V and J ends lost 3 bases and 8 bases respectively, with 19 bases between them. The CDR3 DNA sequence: TGTGCCAGCTCACCCGGCGGGACGCCCGATGAGGGCTACACCTTC. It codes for CASSPGGTPDEGYTF. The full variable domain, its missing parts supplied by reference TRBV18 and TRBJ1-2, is NAGVMQNPRHLVRRRGQEARLRCSPMKGHSHVYWYRQLPEEGLKFMVYLQKENIIDESGMPKERFSAEFPKEGPSILRIQQVVRGDSAAYFCASSPGGTPDEGYTFGSGTRLTVV.

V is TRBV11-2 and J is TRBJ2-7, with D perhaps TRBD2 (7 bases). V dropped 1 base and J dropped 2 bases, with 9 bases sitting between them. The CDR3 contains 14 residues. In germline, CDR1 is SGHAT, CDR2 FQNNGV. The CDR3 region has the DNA TGTGCCAGCAGCTTAGGCGGGGGCGCCTACGAGCAGTACTTC. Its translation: CASSLGGGAYEQYF.

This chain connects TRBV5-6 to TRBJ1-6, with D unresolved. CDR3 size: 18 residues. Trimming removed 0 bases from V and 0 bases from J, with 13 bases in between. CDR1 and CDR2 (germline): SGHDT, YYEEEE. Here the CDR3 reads CASSLGESHHSYNSPLHF. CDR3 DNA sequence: TGTGCCAGCAGCTTGGGGGAGAGCCACCACTCCTATAATTCACCCCTCCACTTT.

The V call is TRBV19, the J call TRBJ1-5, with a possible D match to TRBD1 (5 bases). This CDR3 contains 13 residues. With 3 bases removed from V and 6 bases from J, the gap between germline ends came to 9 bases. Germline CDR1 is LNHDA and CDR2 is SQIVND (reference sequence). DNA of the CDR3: TGTGCCAGTAGTATCGGCGGGGCTCAGCCCCAGCATTTT. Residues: CASSIGGAQPQHF. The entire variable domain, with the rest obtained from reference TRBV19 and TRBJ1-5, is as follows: DGGITQSPKYLFRKEGQNVTLSCEQNLNHDAMYWYRQDPGQGLRLIYYSQIVNDFQKGDIAEGYSVSREKKESFPLTVTSAQKNPTAFYLCASSIGGAQPQHFGDGTRLSIL.

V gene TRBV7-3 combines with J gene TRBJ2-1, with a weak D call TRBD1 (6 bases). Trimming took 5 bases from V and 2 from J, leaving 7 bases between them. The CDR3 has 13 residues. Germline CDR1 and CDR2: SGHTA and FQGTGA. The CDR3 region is CASSRDTYNEQFF. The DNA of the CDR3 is TGTGCCAGCAGCAGGGACACCTACAATGAGCAGTTCTTC.

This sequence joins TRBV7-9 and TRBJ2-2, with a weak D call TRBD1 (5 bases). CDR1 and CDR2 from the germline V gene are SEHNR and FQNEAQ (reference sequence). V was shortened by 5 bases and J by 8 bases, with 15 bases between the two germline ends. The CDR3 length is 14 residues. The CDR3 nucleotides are TGTGCCAGCAGCCCTCTTGACAGTGCTGGGGAGCTGTTTTTT. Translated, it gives CASSPLDSAGELFF.

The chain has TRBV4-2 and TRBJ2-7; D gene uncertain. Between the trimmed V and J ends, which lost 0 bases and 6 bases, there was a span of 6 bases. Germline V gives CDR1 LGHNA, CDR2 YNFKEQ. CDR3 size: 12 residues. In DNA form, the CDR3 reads TGTGCCAGCAGCCAAGATAGCCTCGAGCAGTACTTC. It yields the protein CASSQDSLEQYF.

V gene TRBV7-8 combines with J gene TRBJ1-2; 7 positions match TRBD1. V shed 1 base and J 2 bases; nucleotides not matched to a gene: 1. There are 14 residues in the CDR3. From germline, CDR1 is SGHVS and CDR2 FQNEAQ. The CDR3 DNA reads TGTGCCAGCAGCTTAGGAGGGGGCAACTATGGCTACACCTTC. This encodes CASSLGGGNYGYTF. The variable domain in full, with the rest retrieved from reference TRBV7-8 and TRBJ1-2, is GAGVSQSPRYKVAKRGQDVALRCDPISGHVSLFWYQQALGQGPEFLTYFQNEAQLDKSGLPSDRFFAERPEGSVSTLKIQRTQQEDSAVYLCASSLGGGNYGYTFGSGTRLTVV.

CDR3 in DNA: TGTGCCAGCAGGGTGGGACAGAACACTGAAGCTTTCTTT. Translating it yields CASRVGQNTEAFF. The rearrangement joins TRBV6-1 to TRBJ1-1, with D maybe TRBD1 (6 bases). The CDR3 runs 13 residues. Trimming removed 6 bases at V and 1 base at J, with 9 bases between. Germline V gene data show CDR1 as MNHNS and CDR2 as SASEGT.

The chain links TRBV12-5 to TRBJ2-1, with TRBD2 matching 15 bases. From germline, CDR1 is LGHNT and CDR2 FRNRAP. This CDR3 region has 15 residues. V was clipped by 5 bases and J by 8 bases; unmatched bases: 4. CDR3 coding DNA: TGTGCTAGTGGTGGACTAGCGGGAGGGCCTCATGAGCAGTTCTTC. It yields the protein CASGGLAGGPHEQFF. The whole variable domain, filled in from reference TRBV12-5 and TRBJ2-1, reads DARVTQTPRHKVTEMGQEVTMRCQPILGHNTVFWYRQTMMQGLELLAYFRNRAPLDDSGMPKDRFSAEMPDATLATLKIQPSEPRDSAVYFCASGGLAGGPHEQFFGPGTRLTVL.

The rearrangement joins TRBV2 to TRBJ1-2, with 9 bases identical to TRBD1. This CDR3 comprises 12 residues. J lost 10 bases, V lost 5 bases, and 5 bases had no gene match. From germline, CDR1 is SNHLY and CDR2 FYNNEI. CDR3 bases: TGTGCCAGCAGTCTGGACAGGGGACACTACACCTTC. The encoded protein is CASSLDRGHYTF.